This TCR beta chain was sequenced during a study of blood T cell repertoires in COVID-19. Study-wide background: Material from acute and convalescent COVID-19 was sourced from the United States, Italy and Spain. The analysed material was cDNA or gDNA that came from T cells, B-cell-depleted T cells, or PBMCs.

This clone was observed once. As processed by the authors: Cell counts per sample came from amplifying reference gene primers. TCRdb's copy holds only in-frame clones and misses some; the assay was immunoSEQ multiplex PCR. That table supplies the V and J calls and clone size; D and trimming were determined from the DNA. The sample records 150,000 to 200,000 clones, 80% to 90% being singletons. V trimming: 4 bases; J trimming: 2 bases; junction bases outside the gene matches: 11. CDR1 and CDR2 from the germline V gene are LGHDT and YNNKEL (reference sequence). CDR3 length: 17 residues. The sequencing sample was made of peripheral blood. The chain joins TRBV3-1 (or the pseudogene TRBV3-2) to TRBJ2-5, with 9 bases that match TRBD1. The origin of this receptor is a man aged 65-85 years with active or convalescent COVID-19. CDR3 sequence reads: CASSRTLRDRAQETQYF. CDR3 in DNA: TGTGCCAGCAGCCGGACTCTGAGGGACAGGGCACAAGAGACCCAGTACTTC.